This T cell receptor beta chain was captured by sequencing in a study of blood T cells in healthy people across ages. Trimming cost V 5 bases and J 8 bases, with 12 bases left between them. The germline CDR1 and CDR2 sequences are SEHNR and FQNEAQ (reference sequence). The CDR3 loop spans 13 amino acids. Together with a sample-barcoded 5' primer, a J-beta primer mix was included in a second PCR lasting about 6 to 11 cycles. TCRdb re-called the 5' RACE reads with MiXCR, one entry per CDR3 protein. Counted here are 800,000 to 950,000 distinct CDR3 sequences, 45% to 50% occurring once; the ten biggest clones make up around 15%.

The specimen was blood. The chain is built from TRBV7-9 and TRBJ1-4; TRBD1 might be the D (5 bases). The clonotype originates from a man aged 25 to 45 in good health. This CDR3 reads CASSGGSQEKLFF. The CDR3 DNA is TGTGCCAGCAGCGGGGGGTCACAAGAAAAACTGTTTTTT. Together with reference TRBV7-9 and TRBJ1-4, the CDR3 gives the full variable domain: DTGVSQNPRHKITKRGQNVTFRCDPISEHNRLYWYRQTLGQGPEFLTYFQNEAQLEKSRLLSDRFSAERPKGSFSTLEIQRTEQGDSAMYLCASSGGSQEKLFFGSGTQLSVL.